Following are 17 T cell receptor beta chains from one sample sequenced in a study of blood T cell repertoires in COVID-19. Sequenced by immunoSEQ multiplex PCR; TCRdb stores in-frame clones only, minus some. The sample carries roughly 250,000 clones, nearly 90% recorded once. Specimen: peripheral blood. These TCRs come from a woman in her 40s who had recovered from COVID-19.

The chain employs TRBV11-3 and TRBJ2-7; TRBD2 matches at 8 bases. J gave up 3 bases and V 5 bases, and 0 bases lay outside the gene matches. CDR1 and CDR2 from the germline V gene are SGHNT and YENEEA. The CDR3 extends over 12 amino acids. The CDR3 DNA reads TGTGCCAGCAGCGGGACTAGCTACGAGCAGTACTTC. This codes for CASSGTSYEQYF.

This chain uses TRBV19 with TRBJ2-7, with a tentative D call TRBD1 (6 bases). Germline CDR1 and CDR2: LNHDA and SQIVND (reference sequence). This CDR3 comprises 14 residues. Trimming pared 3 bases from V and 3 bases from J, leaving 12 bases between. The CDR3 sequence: CASSIATGNYEQYF. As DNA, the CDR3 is TGTGCCAGTAGTATCGCGACAGGCAACTACGAGCAGTACTTC.

This CDR3 reads CASSPRKAGALRDTDTQYF. The DNA for the CDR3 is TGCGCCAGCAGTCCAAGAAAAGCGGGAGCCCTGAGGGATACAGATACGCAGTATTTT. The chain combines TRBV4-1 with TRBJ2-3; 8 bases map to TRBD2. The germline CDR1 and CDR2 sequences are MGHRA and YSYEKL. The junction had 20 bases not matched to a gene; V was cut back by 6 bases and J by 3 bases. The CDR3 spans 19 residues.

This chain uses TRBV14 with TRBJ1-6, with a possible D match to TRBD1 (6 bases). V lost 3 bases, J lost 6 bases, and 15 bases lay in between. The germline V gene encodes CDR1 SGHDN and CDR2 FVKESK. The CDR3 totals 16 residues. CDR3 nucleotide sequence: TGTGCCAGCAGCCAGGGACACCGAACCCCTAATTCACCCCTCCACTTT. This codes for CASSQGHRTPNSPLHF.

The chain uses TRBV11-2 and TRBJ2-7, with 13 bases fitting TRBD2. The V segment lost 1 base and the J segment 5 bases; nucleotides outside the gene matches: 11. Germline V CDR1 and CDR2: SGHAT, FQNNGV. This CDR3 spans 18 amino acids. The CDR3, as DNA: TGTGCCAGCAGCTTAGCCCTCAGGACTAGCGGGAGAAGTGACGAGCAGTACTTC. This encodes CASSLALRTSGRSDEQYF.

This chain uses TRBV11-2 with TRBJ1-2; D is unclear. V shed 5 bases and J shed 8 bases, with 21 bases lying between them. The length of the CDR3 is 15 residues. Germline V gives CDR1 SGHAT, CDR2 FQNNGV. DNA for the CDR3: TGTGCCAGCAGCCGGGGAGGGCAGGACCGAGGAGGCTACACCTTC. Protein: CASSRGGQDRGGYTF.

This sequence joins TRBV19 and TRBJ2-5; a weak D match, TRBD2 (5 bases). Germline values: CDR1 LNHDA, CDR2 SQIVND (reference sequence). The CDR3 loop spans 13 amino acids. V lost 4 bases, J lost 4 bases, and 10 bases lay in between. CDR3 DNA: TGTGCCAGTAGTAGAGGGAGCGGAGAGACCCAGTACTTC. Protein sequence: CASSRGSGETQYF.

CDR3 region: CASSQDRVAGYTF. Here the CDR3 DNA reads TGTGCCAGCAGCCAAGACAGGGTGGCCGGCTACACCTTC. This rearrangement joins TRBV7-8 to TRBJ1-2; TRBD1 matches 7 bases. The CDR3 spans 13 residues. CDR1 is SGHVS and CDR2 is FQNEAQ in the germline V gene. V shed 5 bases and J 8 bases; nucleotides not matched to a gene: 8.

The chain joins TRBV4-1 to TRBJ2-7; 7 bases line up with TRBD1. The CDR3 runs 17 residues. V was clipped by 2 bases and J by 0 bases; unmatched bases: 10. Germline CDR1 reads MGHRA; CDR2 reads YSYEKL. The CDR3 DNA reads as TGCGCCAGCAGCCAAAACTACAGGGGTCCAAGCTCCTACGAGCAGTACTTC. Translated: CASSQNYRGPSSYEQYF.

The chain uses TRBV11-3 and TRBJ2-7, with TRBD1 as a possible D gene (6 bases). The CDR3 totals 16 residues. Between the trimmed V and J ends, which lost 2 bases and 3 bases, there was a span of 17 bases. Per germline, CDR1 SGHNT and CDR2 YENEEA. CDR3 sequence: CASSLPTGLDRYEQYF. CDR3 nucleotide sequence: TGTGCCAGCAGCTTACCCACAGGGCTTGACCGCTACGAGCAGTACTTC.

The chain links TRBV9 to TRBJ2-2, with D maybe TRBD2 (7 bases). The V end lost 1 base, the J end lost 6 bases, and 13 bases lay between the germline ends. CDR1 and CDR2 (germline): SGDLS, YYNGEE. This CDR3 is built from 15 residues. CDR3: CASSVRGGAAGELFF. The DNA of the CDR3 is TGTGCCAGCAGCGTAAGAGGGGGGGCGGCCGGGGAGCTGTTTTTT. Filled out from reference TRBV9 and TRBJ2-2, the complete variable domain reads DSGVTQTPKHLITATGQRVTLRCSPRSGDLSVYWYQQSLDQGLQFLIQYYNGEERAKGNILERFSAQQFPDLHSELNLSSLELGDSALYFCASSVRGGAAGELFFGEGSRLTVL.

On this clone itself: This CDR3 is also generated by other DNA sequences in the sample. The CDR3 sequence is CASSLDRGYGYTF. For the CDR3, the DNA is TGTGCCAGCAGCTTGGACAGGGGATATGGCTACACCTTC. This chain joins TRBV5-4 and TRBJ1-2, with TRBD1 matching 7 bases. The J segment lost 5 bases and the V segment lost 0 bases, leaving 1 base of the junction unmatched. Germline V gives CDR1 SGHNT, CDR2 YYREEE (reference sequence). The CDR3 is made up of 13 amino acids.

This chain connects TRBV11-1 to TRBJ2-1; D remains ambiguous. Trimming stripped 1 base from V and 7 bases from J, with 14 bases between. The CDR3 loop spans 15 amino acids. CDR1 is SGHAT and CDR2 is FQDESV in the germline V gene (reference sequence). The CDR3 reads CASSLGGSFENEQFF. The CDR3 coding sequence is TGTGCCAGCAGCTTAGGAGGCTCATTTGAGAATGAGCAGTTCTTC.

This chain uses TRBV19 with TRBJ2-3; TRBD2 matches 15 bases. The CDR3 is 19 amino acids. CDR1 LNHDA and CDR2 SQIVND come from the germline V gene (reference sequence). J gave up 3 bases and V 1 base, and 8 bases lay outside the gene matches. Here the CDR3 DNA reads TGTGCCAGTAGTATAGTTAGGAAGGGACTAGCGGGAGGTACAGATACGCAGTATTTT. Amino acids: CASSIVRKGLAGGTDTQYF.

In DNA, the CDR3 is TGTGCCAGCAGATCGACAGGGAACTATGGCTACACCTTC. This encodes CASRSTGNYGYTF. This sequence joins TRBV27 and TRBJ1-2; the match to TRBD1 covers 7 bases. The CDR3 is 13 amino acids. The germline gives CDR1 MNHEY, CDR2 SMNVEV (reference sequence). J lost 2 bases, V lost 6 bases, and 3 bases had no gene match.

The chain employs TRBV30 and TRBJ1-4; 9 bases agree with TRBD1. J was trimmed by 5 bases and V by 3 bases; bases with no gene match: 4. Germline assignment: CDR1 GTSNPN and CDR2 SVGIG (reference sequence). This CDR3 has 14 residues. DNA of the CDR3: TGTGCCTGGAGACCGGACAGGGGAAATGAAAAACTGTTTTTT. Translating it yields CAWRPDRGNEKLFF.

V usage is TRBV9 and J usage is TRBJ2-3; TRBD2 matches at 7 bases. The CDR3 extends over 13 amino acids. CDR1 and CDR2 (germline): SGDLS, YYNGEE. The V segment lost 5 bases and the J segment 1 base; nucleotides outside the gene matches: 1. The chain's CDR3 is CASRAGGTDTQYF. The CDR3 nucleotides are TGTGCCAGCAGGGCGGGAGGCACAGATACGCAGTATTTT.